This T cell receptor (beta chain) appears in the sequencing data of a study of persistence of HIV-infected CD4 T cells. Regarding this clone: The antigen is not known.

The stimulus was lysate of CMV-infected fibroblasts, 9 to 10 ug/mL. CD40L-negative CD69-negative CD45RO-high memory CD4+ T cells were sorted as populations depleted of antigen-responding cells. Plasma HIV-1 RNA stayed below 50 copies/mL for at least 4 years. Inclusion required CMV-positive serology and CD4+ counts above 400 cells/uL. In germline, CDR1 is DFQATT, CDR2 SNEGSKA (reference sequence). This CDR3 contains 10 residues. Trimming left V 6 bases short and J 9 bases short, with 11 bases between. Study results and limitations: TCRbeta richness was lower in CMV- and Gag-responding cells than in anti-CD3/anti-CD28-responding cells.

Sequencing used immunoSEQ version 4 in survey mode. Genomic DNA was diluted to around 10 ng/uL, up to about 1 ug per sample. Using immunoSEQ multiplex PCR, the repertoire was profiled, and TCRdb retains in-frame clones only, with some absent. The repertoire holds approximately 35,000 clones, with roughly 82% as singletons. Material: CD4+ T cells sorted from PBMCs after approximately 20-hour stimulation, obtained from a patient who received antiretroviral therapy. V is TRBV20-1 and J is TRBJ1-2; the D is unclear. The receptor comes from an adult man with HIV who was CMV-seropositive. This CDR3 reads CSASLPSYTF. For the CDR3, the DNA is TGCAGTGCCTCTCTACCGAGCTACACCTTC.